The 32 T cell receptor beta chains below all came from one sample that was sequenced in a study of tumor-infiltrating lymphocytes in primary liver carcinoma. Unsorted whole blood yielded blood RNA, and germline DNA was extracted as well. From 500 ng of total RNA, TCR beta-specific cDNA was reverse-transcribed using a constant-region primer. Amplification in three nested multiplex PCR rounds with slightly modified ARM-PCR gave rise to TCR beta libraries. Primers for the first two PCR rounds were TRBV1-TRBV30 forward primers and a C-beta reverse primer (roughly 10 cycles per round). TCRdb re-derived calls from the multiplex PCR reads in MiXCR, one entry per CDR3 protein. The sample holds 150,000 to 200,000 distinct CDR3 sequences, about 60% seen once. Sequencing was done on a sample of peripheral blood. The receptors derive from a middle-aged man with primary liver carcinoma and hepatitis B virus infection.

This chain connects TRBV30 to TRBJ1-1, with TRBD1 as a possible D gene (6 bases). Trimming shortened V by 2 bases and J by 0 bases, and 10 bases separated the two germline ends. The CDR3 has 14 residues. From germline, CDR1 is GTSNPN and CDR2 SVGIG (reference sequence). As DNA, the CDR3 is TGTGCCTGGAGTCGTACAGGGTTGAACACTGAAGCTTTCTTT. Its protein product is CAWSRTGLNTEAFF.

Notes on this clonotype: This is likely a read error, given that the CDR3 carries no conserved phenylalanine or tryptophan at its end. This chain joins TRBV5-4 and TRBJ2-4, with D perhaps TRBD1 (5 bases). The germline CDR1 and CDR2 sequences are SGHNT and YYREEE (reference sequence). The CDR3 runs 12 residues. Trimming left V 3 bases short and J 8 bases short, with 9 bases between. In nucleotides, the CDR3 is TGTGCCAGCAGCTCGGACACGCACATTCAGTACTTA. Its protein product is CASSSDTHIQYL.

This clonotype was counted between two and nine times. The chain recombines TRBV29-1 with TRBJ2-7; the match to TRBD2 covers 7 bases. This CDR3 has 14 amino acids. V shed 3 bases and J 0 bases; nucleotides not matched to a gene: 5. Looked up from germline, CDR1 is SQVTM and CDR2 is ANQGSEA. CDR3 loop: CSVDTGTNSYEQYF. As DNA, the CDR3 is TGCAGCGTTGACACCGGGACTAACTCCTACGAGCAGTACTTC.

In regard to this clonotype: This may be a read error: a much more frequent sequence differs by one nucleotide. V and J are TRBV11-2 and TRBJ2-2; 13 positions agree with TRBD2. Germline assignment: CDR1 SGHAT and CDR2 FQNNGV. The CDR3 extends over 19 amino acids. The CDR3 bases are TGTGCCAGCAGCTTAGACCCTAGGACTAGCGGGAGTTACACCGGGGAGCTGTTGTTT. Protein: CASSLDPRTSGSYTGELLF.

Notes on this clonotype: Since no conserved phenylalanine or tryptophan closes the CDR3, a read error is the likely cause. This chain joins TRBV5-6 and TRBJ2-1, with TRBD2 identical over 9 bases. The J call is doubtful: the DNA matches TRBJ2-5 better. Looked up from germline, CDR1 is SGHDT and CDR2 is YYEEEE. The CDR3 is made up of 15 amino acids. The DNA of the CDR3 is TGTGCCAGCAGTCTTCCGGGACTAGCAGGCGAGACCCAGTACTTA. Protein: CASSLPGLAGETQYL.

A note on this clonotype: This may arise from a read error, as a much more abundant clone is one base away. The chain uses TRBV29-1 and TRBJ2-3; D may be TRBD2 (6 bases). CDR3 length: 13 residues. Germline loops: CDR1 SQVTM, CDR2 ANQGSEA. This CDR3 reads CSIEDYHRDTQYF. The CDR3 nucleotides read TGCAGCATTGAGGACTATCACAGGGATACGCAGTATTTT.

This clonotype was found once. Sequence at one end of the junction differs from germline and may be a read error. The genes are TRBV5-5 and TRBJ2-7; no firm D call. CDR3 length: 13 amino acids. CDR1 is SGHKS, CDR2 YYEKEE, per germline (reference sequence). CDR3 in DNA: TGTGTCAGCAGCCGTACAGTGAACTACGAGCAGTACTTC. It yields the protein CVSSRTVNYEQYF.

On this clonotype: One junction end does not reproduce the germline sequence, and a read error may be involved. V and J are TRBV12-3 or TRBV12-4 and TRBJ2-1; 14 bases agree with TRBD2. The CDR3 has 14 residues. The CDR3 coding sequence is TGTGCCAGCAGTCCGACTAGCGGGGGGGATGAGCAGCTCTTC. Amino acid sequence: CASSPTSGGDEQLF.

J is TRBJ2-7 and V is TRBV12-3 or TRBV12-4, with 8 nucleotides matching TRBD2. V dropped 6 bases and J dropped 4; count of bases not matched to a gene: 5. The CDR3 runs to 13 residues. The CDR3 reads CASRPAGAYEQYF. The DNA for the CDR3 is TGTGCCAGCAGACCAGCGGGGGCATACGAGCAGTACTTC.

This clonotype was seen ten or more times. V is TRBV11-1 and J is TRBJ2-6; D gene ambiguous. Between the trimmed V and J ends, which lost 3 bases and 0 bases, there was a span of 3 bases. CDR3 size: 14 residues. The germline CDR1 and CDR2 sequences are SGHAT and FQDESV (reference sequence). The CDR3 spells CASSLDSGANVLTF. CDR3 DNA: TGTGCCAGCAGCTTGGACTCTGGGGCCAACGTCCTGACTTTC.

This clonotype was detected a few times. The chain combines TRBV6-1 with TRBJ1-1, with D maybe TRBD1 (6 bases). Germline assignment: CDR1 MNHNS and CDR2 SASEGT. V gave up 1 base and J gave up 2 bases, with 14 bases separating them. The CDR3 spans 16 residues. CDR3 amino acids: CASSEGPGQINTEAFF. CDR3 nucleotides: TGTGCCAGCAGTGAAGGCCCCGGACAGATAAACACTGAAGCTTTCTTT.

About this clonotype: This may stem from a read error, because a much larger clone lies one nucleotide away. The chain uses TRBV29-1 and TRBJ2-7; 14 bases are a match to TRBD2. Germline V gene lookup returns CDR1 SQVTM and CDR2 ANQGSEA. The CDR3 is 14 amino acids. The CDR3 bases are TGCAGCGTTCGACTAGCGGGAGGGGTCTACGAGAAGTACTTC. Translation: CSVRLAGGVYEKYF.

Of note for this clonotype: A much larger clone sits a single nucleotide away, making a read error possible. The genes are TRBV11-2 and TRBJ2-3, with D tentatively TRBD1 (6 bases). Germline loops: CDR1 SGHAT, CDR2 FQNNGV. The CDR3 is made up of 16 amino acids. CDR3 sequence reads: CASSLLQGVRTDTRYF. CDR3 coding DNA: TGTGCCAGCAGTCTTCTACAGGGTGTGAGAACAGATACGCGGTATTTT. The variable domain in full, completed from reference TRBV11-2 and TRBJ2-3, reads EAGVAQSPRYKIIEKRQSVAFWCNPISGHATLYWYQQILGQGPKLLIQFQNNGVVDDSQLPKDRFSAERLKGVDSTLKIQPAKLEDSAVYLCASSLLQGVRTDTRYFGPGTRLTVL.

Of note for this clonotype: One end of the junction fails to match germline, which may point to a read error. J is TRBJ2-3 and V is TRBV4-1, with TRBD2 matching 7 bases. CDR1 MGHRA and CDR2 YSYEKL come from the germline V gene. The length of the CDR3 is 16 residues. The CDR3, as DNA: TGCGCCAGCAGCCAAGACCCCGGGACTACCCTAGATATGCAGTATTTT. This translates into CASSQDPGTTLDMQYF.

This clonotype has only a few counts. The genes are TRBV6-5 and TRBJ2-7; D is undetermined. The V gene lost 4 bases and the J gene lost 0 bases, with 10 bases spanning the gap. The CDR3 has 14 amino acids. Germline V gene sequence: CDR1 MNHEY, CDR2 SVGAGI. DNA for the CDR3: TGTGCCAGCAGTTTGGCCCCTAGCTCCTACGAGCAGTACTTC. Residues: CASSLAPSSYEQYF.

This clonotype was detected many times. The chain is built from TRBV11-3 and TRBJ2-1; D is unresolved. Trimming cost V 2 bases and J 5 bases, with 13 bases left between them. Germline V CDR1 and CDR2: SGHNT, YENEEA. The CDR3 is 15 residues long. The chain's CDR3 is CASSLMAESDNEQFF. For the CDR3, the DNA is TGTGCCAGCAGCTTAATGGCCGAATCCGACAATGAGCAGTTCTTC.

The CDR3 nucleotides are TGTGCCAGCAGTTTCCCGGGACTAGCTGGAGTGTACGAGCAGTACTTC. This sequence encodes CASSFPGLAGVYEQYF. The V and J genes are TRBV12-3 or TRBV12-4 and TRBJ2-7, with 9 nucleotides matching TRBD2. With V trimmed by 3 bases and J by 4 bases, 10 bases remained unmatched. This CDR3 spans 16 amino acids.

As for this clonotype: This clone may be a read error of a much larger clone one base away. This rearrangement joins TRBV11-2 to TRBJ2-5; no definite D call. This CDR3 has 14 amino acids. V was trimmed by 5 bases and J by 5 bases, leaving 15 bases between them. CDR1 is SGHAT and CDR2 is FQNNGV in the germline V gene. The CDR3 is CASSPPATMETQYF. CDR3 DNA sequence: TGTGCCAGCAGCCCCCCGGCCACGATGGAGACCCAGTACTTC. The full variable domain, with the rest looked up from reference TRBV11-2 and TRBJ2-5, is EAGVAQSPRYKIIEKRQSVAFWCNPISGHATLYWYQQILGQGPKLLIQFQNNGVVDDSQLPKDRFSAERLKGVDSTLKIQPAKLEDSAVYLCASSPPATMETQYFGPGTRLLVL.

Concerning this clonotype: Since the CDR3 does not end with the conserved phenylalanine or tryptophan, this likely comes from a read error. The chain couples TRBV4-1 to TRBJ2-1; no clear D gene. The germline V and J ends were trimmed by 4 bases and 0 bases, with 7 bases remaining between them. Germline V CDR1 and CDR2: MGHRA, YSYEKL. The CDR3 has 14 residues. The CDR3 sequence is CASSPPGSYNEQFL. CDR3 coding DNA: TGCGCCAGCAGCCCTCCAGGCTCCTACAATGAGCAGTTCCTC.

A remark on this clonotype: This clone may be a read error of a much larger clone one base away. The chain recombines TRBV4-1 with TRBJ1-4; 7 positions match TRBD1. Germline V gene data show CDR1 as MGHRA and CDR2 as YSYEKL. The CDR3 extends over 15 amino acids. CDR3 protein: CASSQGTVSGERLFF. For the CDR3, the DNA is TGCGCCAGCAGCCAGGGGACAGTTTCGGGCGAAAGACTGTTTTTT.

The V and J genes are TRBV4-1 and TRBJ2-3; the match to TRBD2 covers 7 bases. V lost 4 bases to trimming and J lost 4 bases; unmatched junction nucleotides: 8. CDR1 is MGHRA, CDR2 YSYEKL, per germline. This CDR3 has 15 amino acids. In DNA, the CDR3 is TGCGCCAGCAGCCCCGGGGCGGGAGACCCAGATACGCAGTATTTT. It yields the protein CASSPGAGDPDTQYF.

Comment on this clonotype: Since no conserved phenylalanine or tryptophan closes the CDR3, a read error is the likely cause. The chain is built from TRBV11-2 and TRBJ2-2; the D gene is possibly TRBD1 (6 bases). The CDR3 is made up of 13 amino acids. CDR1 and CDR2 from the germline V gene are SGHAT and FQNNGV. Trimming pared 8 bases from V and 8 bases from J, leaving 15 bases between. DNA of the CDR3: TGTGCCAGCCAACAGGGATTCACAGGGGAGCTGTTTATT. This translates into CASQQGFTGELFI.

This sequence joins TRBV12-3 or TRBV12-4 and TRBJ2-5; 7 bases map to TRBD1. There are 14 residues in the CDR3. The trim removed 7 bases at V and 5 bases at J, leaving 10 bases unmatched. CDR3: CASTTTGVAETQYF. In nucleotides, the CDR3 is TGTGCCAGCACCACAACAGGGGTGGCGGAGACCCAGTACTTC.

This clonotype was seen more than once but under ten times. V and J are TRBV7-8 and TRBJ2-5; D is possibly TRBD2 (6 bases). V was shortened by 2 bases and J by 4 bases, with 20 bases between the two germline ends. There are 17 residues in the CDR3. Germline CDR1 is SGHVS and CDR2 is FQNEAQ. The chain's CDR3 is CASSLWGEGGLRETQYF. The DNA for the CDR3 is TGTGCCAGCAGCTTATGGGGGGAAGGTGGCCTGCGAGAGACCCAGTACTTC.

A word on this clonotype: The germline gene is not matched at one end of the junction; a read error may be the cause. V gene TRBV11-2 combines with J gene TRBJ2-5; 13 bases line up with TRBD2. This CDR3 spans 16 amino acids. The germline V gene encodes CDR1 SGHAT and CDR2 FQNNGV. The CDR3 nucleotides are TGTGCCAGCAGCGCGACTAGCGGGAGGTGCCGTGAGACCCAGCACTTC. Protein: CASSATSGRCRETQHF. The full variable domain, completed using reference TRBV11-2 and TRBJ2-5, is EAGVAQSPRYKIIEKRQSVAFWCNPISGHATLYWYQQILGQGPKLLIQFQNNGVVDDSQLPKDRFSAERLKGVDSTLKIQPAKLEDSAVYLCASSATSGRCRETQHFGPGTRLLVL.

The rearrangement joins TRBV6-5 to TRBJ2-2, with D perhaps being TRBD1 or TRBD2 (6 bases each). Trimming left V 5 bases short and J 0 bases short, with 10 bases between. The CDR3 runs 15 residues. Germline V gene lookup returns CDR1 MNHEY and CDR2 SVGAGI. In nucleotides, the CDR3 is TGTGCCAGCAGTGGGGGGACACCGAACACCGGGGAGCTGTTTTTT. This sequence encodes CASSGGTPNTGELFF.

This chain joins TRBV5-6 and TRBJ2-5, with a weak D call TRBD2 (6 bases). CDR3 length: 15 amino acids. Trimming removed 4 bases from V and 1 base from J, with 14 bases in between. Germline V gene sequence: CDR1 SGHDT, CDR2 YYEEEE. The CDR3 sequence is CASSLPEGTQETQYF. CDR3 nucleotide sequence: TGTGCCAGCAGCCTACCGGAGGGAACCCAAGAGACCCAGTACTTC.

Points on this clonotype: At one end, the junction sequence differs from germline, possibly due to a read error. CDR3 region: CAGSLDSPGTQYF. In nucleotides, the CDR3 is TGTGCCGGCAGCTTGGATTCGCCAGGTACGCAGTATTTT. The V gene is TRBV5-4, the J gene TRBJ2-3; D gene unclear. Germline-derived CDR1 and CDR2 are SGHNT and YYREEE (reference sequence). The CDR3 consists of 13 residues.

Regarding this clonotype: At one boundary the junction diverges from the germline segment, which might be a read error. This chain joins TRBV6-5 and TRBJ2-1, with D uncertain. This CDR3 has 12 residues. Germline values: CDR1 MNHEY, CDR2 SVGAGI. Here the CDR3 reads CASSYRAQQQFF. CDR3 DNA sequence: TGTGCTAGCAGTTACCGGGCCCAGCAGCAGTTCTTC.

The CDR3 coding sequence is TGTGCCATCAGGACGACAGGGGGTGAGGAGACCCAGTACTTC. Residues: CAIRTTGGEETQYF. The chain recombines TRBV10-3 with TRBJ2-5; 9 bases align to TRBD1. CDR3 length: 14 residues. V was clipped by 6 bases and J by 5 bases; unmatched bases: 7. Germline V gives CDR1 ENHRY, CDR2 SYGVKD.

Of note for this clonotype: A much larger clone lies a single base off, so this may be a read error. The genes are TRBV29-1 and TRBJ2-7, with 7 bases matching TRBD1. Germline trimming cut 0 bases from V and 7 bases from J; bases unmatched to any gene: 21. Germline CDR1 and CDR2: SQVTM and ANQGSEA. The CDR3 runs to 18 residues. The DNA of the CDR3 is TGCAGCGTTGAAGATCCGGGATATCTACAGGGGAGTTCTCAGGAGCAGTACTTC. Residues: CSVEDPGYLQGSSQEQYF.

The chain carries TRBV12-3 or TRBV12-4 and TRBJ2-7; D possibly corresponds to TRBD1 (6 bases). V was cut by 5 bases and J by 0 bases, with 14 bases left in between. CDR3 size: 15 residues. The CDR3 coding sequence is TGTGCCAGCAGTGTGCACAGGGCAAACTCCTACGAGCAGTACTTC. Its protein is CASSVHRANSYEQYF.